These T cell receptor beta chains were read from a single sample in a study of blood T cell repertoires in COVID-19. Profiling relied on immunoSEQ multiplex PCR, and the TCRdb table lists in-frame clones only, not all of them. The sample lists over 200,000 clones; approximately 82% were seen once. The specimen was peripheral blood. The source of these receptors is a man aged 40-49 years with active or convalescent COVID-19. Each CDR3 is given with its conserved first and last residue. Fields, in order: CDR3 length, clone size, D gene, J gene, V gene, CDR3 protein, CDR3 DNA. A D gene is named only where the DNA matches it firmly. Clone size is not always given. Where it is, it says once, few, many or a class for expanded clones.

>15|NA|NA|TRBJ2-3|TRBV5-1
CASSFTRGNTDTQYF
TGCGCCAGCAGCTTCACGCGGGGTAACACAGATACGCAGTATTTT
>14|NA|NA|TRBJ1-6|TRBV6-5
CASSGEYFNSPLHF
TGTGCCAGCAGCGGGGAATACTTTAATTCACCCCTCCACTTT
>18|NA|TRBD2|TRBJ2-3|TRBV11-3
CASSSFSVASGGPDTQYF
TGTGCCAGCAGCTCCTTCTCCGTGGCTAGCGGGGGCCCAGATACGCAGTATTTT
>18|NA|NA|TRBJ2-1|TRBV7-9
CASSLVEGGTSSYNEQFF
TGTGCCAGCAGCTTAGTGGAAGGGGGAACCAGTTCCTACAATGAGCAGTTCTTC
>13|NA|NA|TRBJ2-2|TRBV29-1
CSVDEVGTGELFF
TGCAGCGTTGACGAGGTTGGAACCGGGGAGCTGTTTTTT
>13|NA|TRBD2|TRBJ2-2|TRBV30
CAWQRGDTGELFF
TGTGCCTGGCAGCGGGGAGACACCGGGGAGCTGTTTTTT
>14|NA|NA|TRBJ1-6|TRBV30
CAWSEQVYNSPLHF
TGTGCCTGGAGCGAACAGGTTTATAATTCACCCCTCCACTTT
>15|NA|NA|TRBJ1-5|TRBV3-1/TRBV3-2
CASSQGGGNNQPQHF
TGTGCCAGCAGCCAGGGTGGAGGGAACAATCAGCCCCAGCATTTT
>16|once|TRBD2|TRBJ2-3|TRBV4-3
CASSHLHGTSTDTQYF
TGCGCCAGCAGCCATCTGCACGGGACTAGTACAGATACGCAGTATTTT
>15|NA|TRBD2|TRBJ2-1|TRBV5-1
CASSYWTSGVGEQFF
TGCGCCAGCAGCTACTGGACTAGCGGGGTTGGAGAGCAGTTCTTC
>15|NA|NA|TRBJ1-5|TRBV9
CASSVDGGSNQPQHF
TGTGCCAGCAGCGTAGATGGGGGGAGCAATCAGCCCCAGCATTTT
>13|NA|NA|TRBJ1-1|TRBV6-5
CASSYGVYHRAFF
TGTGCCAGCAGTTACGGAGTCTATCATCGGGCTTTCTTT
>12|NA|NA|TRBJ2-1|TRBV24-1
CATSPLGDEQFF
TGTGCCACCAGTCCACTCGGTGATGAGCAGTTCTTC
>14|few|NA|TRBJ2-7|TRBV9
CASSVEGDSYEQYF
TGTGCCAGCAGCGTAGAGGGAGATTCCTACGAGCAGTACTTC
>17|NA|TRBD1|TRBJ1-4|TRBV7-6
CASSLSGPGGNREKLFF
TGTGCCAGCAGCTTATCTGGTCCAGGGGGGAACAGGGAAAAACTGTTTTTT
>14|NA|NA|TRBJ1-1|TRBV6-5
CASSRTLTGTEAFF
TGTGCCAGCAGCCGAACACTCACAGGGACTGAAGCTTTCTTT
>15|once|NA|TRBJ2-3|TRBV4-2
CASSQEGRFTDTQYF
TGTGCCAGCAGCCAAGAGGGCCGGTTCACAGATACGCAGTATTTT
>16|NA|NA|TRBJ2-2|TRBV7-5
CARSLRGGRNTGELFF
TGTGCCAGAAGCTTGCGAGGCGGGAGAAACACCGGGGAGCTGTTTTTT
>15|NA|NA|TRBJ1-5|TRBV28
CASSLDQGSNQPQHF
TGTGCCAGCAGTTTGGACCAGGGAAGCAATCAGCCCCAGCATTTT
>12|NA|NA|TRBJ2-3|TRBV2
CASSVVRDTQYF
TGTGCCAGCAGTGTGGTTAGAGATACGCAGTATTTT
>12|NA|NA|TRBJ1-1|TRBV19
CASSIVQGRAFF
TGTGCCAGTAGTATAGTCCAGGGTCGGGCTTTCTTT
>14|NA|TRBD2|TRBJ2-7|TRBV11-2
CASSTQPGGYEQYF
TGTGCCAGCAGCACCCAGCCGGGGGGCTACGAGCAGTACTTC
>14|NA|NA|TRBJ2-7|TRBV27
CASKLVGESYEQYF
TGTGCCAGCAAGCTTGTGGGAGAATCCTACGAGCAGTACTTC
>14|NA|NA|TRBJ1-5|TRBV30
CAAQWSADNQPQHF
TGTGCCGCTCAGTGGAGCGCAGACAATCAGCCCCAGCATTTT
>18|NA|TRBD1|TRBJ1-2|TRBV5-1
CASSLKGTGADGASGYTF
TGCGCCAGCAGCTTGAAAGGGACAGGTGCCGATGGGGCGAGTGGCTACACCTTC
>18|NA|NA|TRBJ1-3|TRBV3-1/TRBV3-2
CASSLTTSAGISGNTIYF
TGTGCCAGCAGCCTCACTACAAGTGCGGGAATCTCTGGAAACACCATATATTTT
>13|NA|NA|TRBJ2-7|TRBV11-3
CASRFRDTYEQYF
TGTGCCAGCAGATTTCGGGACACCTACGAGCAGTACTTC
>12|NA|NA|TRBJ2-7|TRBV28
CASSKQGYEQYF
TGTGCCAGCAGTAAACAGGGCTACGAGCAGTACTTC
>15|NA|NA|TRBJ1-4|TRBV6-5
CASSPLGESNEKLFF
TGTGCCAGCAGCCCCCTCGGGGAGTCTAATGAAAAACTGTTTTTT
>17|NA|TRBD1|TRBJ1-3|TRBV12-5
CASGKDRGDYSGNTIYF
TGTGCTAGTGGTAAGGACAGGGGCGACTACTCTGGAAACACCATATATTTT
>14|NA|NA|TRBJ1-5|TRBV5-1
CASSQDSRNQPQHF
TGCGCCAGCAGTCAGGACAGCCGTAATCAGCCCCAGCATTTT